These 27 T cell receptor beta chains were all obtained from the same sample, sequenced in a study of regulatory T cells in long-lasting Graves disease. Libraries of TCR beta came from iRepertoire HTBI primers plus Arm-PCR of CDR3 regions. Using its own MiXCR run on the multiplex PCR reads, TCRdb lists one record per CDR3 protein. The sample has hundreds of thousands of distinct CDR3 sequences; approximately 15% are singletons. Described time point: newly diagnosed GD, antithyroid drugs for less than 3 months. RNA isolated from PBMCs was used to make the TCR library. These data were also reused for a study on T cells in Graves' hyperthyroidism and ophthalmopathy.

The sample in question was peripheral blood mononuclear cells (PBMCs), obtained at new diagnosis, from a patient treated with antithyroid drugs. The receptors come from a woman aged 25 to 39 with Graves disease.

The V gene is TRBV18, the J gene TRBJ1-1, with TRBD1 as a possible D gene (5 bases). The CDR3 runs 14 residues. V was clipped by 6 bases and J by 8 bases, with 19 bases between them. Germline V gene data show CDR1 as KGHSH and CDR2 as LQKENI. This CDR3 is CASSQSTGVGEAFF. CDR3 DNA: TGTGCCAGCTCCCAATCGACGGGGGTTGGAGAAGCTTTCTTT.

This chain uses TRBV5-1 with TRBJ1-3; no firm D call. Trimming removed 7 bases at V and 0 bases at J, with 11 bases between. The CDR3 contains 14 residues. The germline gives CDR1 SGHRS, CDR2 YFSETQ. The CDR3: CASGTGDSGNTIYF. DNA of the CDR3: TGCGCCAGCGGCACTGGGGACTCTGGAAACACCATATATTTT.

V and J are TRBV6-2 or TRBV6-3 and TRBJ1-1, with D tentatively TRBD1 (6 bases). CDR3 length: 12 amino acids. Germline values: CDR1 MNHEY, CDR2 SVGEGT. V was pared by 7 bases and J by 5 bases, with 11 bases between. The DNA of the CDR3 is TGTGCCAGCAACAGGGATCGAACTGAAGCTTTCTTT. Residues: CASNRDRTEAFF.

With regard to this clonotype: At one end, the junction sequence differs from germline, possibly due to a read error. V and J are TRBV3-1 and TRBJ2-2; 9 bases are shared with TRBD2. There are 15 residues in the CDR3. The germline V gene has CDR1 LGHDT and CDR2 YNNKEL (reference sequence). The CDR3 region has the DNA TGTGCCAGCAGCCAACCTAGCGGGGAGGCCGGGGAGCTGCTTTTT. Its protein is CASSQPSGEAGELLF. The entire variable domain, with the rest obtained from reference TRBV3-1 and TRBJ2-2, is as follows: DTAVSQTPKYLVTQMGNDKSIKCEQNLGHDTMYWYKQDSKKFLKIMFSYNNKELIINETVPNRFSPKSPDKAHLNLHINSLELGDSAVYFCASSQPSGEAGELLFGEGSRLTVL.

This clonotype was seen ten or more times. The chain couples TRBV6-1 to TRBJ2-3; a weak D match, TRBD2 (5 bases). Trimming shortened V by 2 bases and J by 3 bases, and 9 bases separated the two germline ends. Germline values: CDR1 MNHNS, CDR2 SASEGT. This CDR3 contains 14 residues. CDR3 protein: CASSESPGTDTQYF. CDR3 nucleotide sequence: TGTGCCAGCAGTGAATCTCCGGGGACAGATACGCAGTATTTT.

This clonotype was seen ten or more times. The chain links TRBV28 to TRBJ1-1; D gene uncertain. Looked up from germline, CDR1 is MDHEN and CDR2 is SYDVKM. The CDR3 is made up of 13 amino acids. Trimming shortened V by 8 bases and J by 4 bases, and 14 bases separated the two germline ends. The DNA for the CDR3 is TGTGCCAGCTTCCGGAAGGTTAGCACTGAAGCTTTCTTT. Translation gives CASFRKVSTEAFF.

This clonotype appeared many times. The rearrangement joins TRBV27 to TRBJ2-4; a weak D match, TRBD2 (6 bases). The CDR3 is 16 residues long. CDR1 is MNHEY, CDR2 SMNVEV, per germline (reference sequence). V lost 2 bases and J 7 bases, leaving 18 bases between the germline ends. CDR3 nucleotides: TGTGCCAGCAGTTTACGGGGACGGCGAGGGAGGAACATTCAGTACTTC. It is translated as CASSLRGRRGRNIQYF.

This clonotype occurred many times. V gene TRBV28 combines with J gene TRBJ1-2; D possibly corresponds to TRBD1 (5 bases). Deletions cut 5 bases from V and 5 bases from J, with 18 bases between. This CDR3 has 15 residues. Germline V gene sequence: CDR1 MDHEN, CDR2 SYDVKM. The CDR3 nucleotides read TGTGCCAGCAGTGCTGACAGATTAGCGGGGTATGGCTACACCTTC. As protein: CASSADRLAGYGYTF.

This clonotype was seen a few times. This could be a read error, since a much larger clone is one nucleotide away. V usage is TRBV3-1 and J usage is TRBJ1-5; D remains ambiguous. V dropped 0 bases and J dropped 7 bases, with 4 bases sitting between them. The germline CDR1 and CDR2 sequences are LGHDT and YNNKEL (reference sequence). This CDR3 has 12 amino acids. CDR3 sequence reads: CASSQDMQPQHF. The DNA for the CDR3 is TGTGCCAGCAGCCAAGATATGCAGCCCCAGCATTTT.

In this sample, this clonotype turned up many times. V gene TRBV28 combines with J gene TRBJ1-5, with D possibly matching TRBD1 (6 bases). The V and J ends lost 5 bases and 6 bases respectively, with 20 bases between them. CDR1 and CDR2 from the germline V gene are MDHEN and SYDVKM. This CDR3 is 16 amino acids long. CDR3 nucleotides: TGTGCCAGCAGTCAACCGACGGGGGGGGGCGGTCAGCCCCAGCATTTT. Residues: CASSQPTGGGGQPQHF.

The chain links TRBV7-9 to TRBJ1-4; 7 bases align to TRBD1. Germline lookup yields CDR1 SEHNR and CDR2 FQNEAQ (reference sequence). This CDR3 spans 15 amino acids. V lost 3 bases, J lost 8 bases, and 9 bases stayed unmatched. CDR3 DNA sequence: TGTGCCAGCAGCTTTTCAGGGGGGCCGGGGGAAAAACTGTTTTTT. Translation gives CASSFSGGPGEKLFF.

This clonotype was counted at least ten times. This chain links TRBV3-1 with TRBJ1-2; D may be TRBD1 (6 bases). Germline-derived CDR1 and CDR2 are LGHDT and YNNKEL (reference sequence). The V end lost 1 base, the J end lost 5 bases, and 14 bases lay between the germline ends. The CDR3 is made up of 15 amino acids. In DNA, the CDR3 is TGTGCCAGCAGCCAAGGGACAGCGCGGGGATATGGCTACACCTTC. Residues: CASSQGTARGYGYTF.

This clonotype has a count of ten or more. The chain recombines TRBV7-2 with TRBJ2-5; perhaps D is TRBD1 or TRBD2 (6 bases each). Germline V gene sequence: CDR1 SGHTA, CDR2 FQGNSA. This CDR3 has 15 amino acids. With 0 bases removed from V and 5 bases from J, the gap between germline ends came to 13 bases. The CDR3 region is CASSLAGGLGETQYF. Written as DNA, the CDR3 is TGTGCCAGCAGCTTAGCGGGGGGCTTGGGGGAGACCCAGTACTTC.

The V and J genes are TRBV20-1 and TRBJ2-1; the match to TRBD1 covers 11 bases. The V gene's germline CDR1 is DFQATT and CDR2 SNEGSKA (reference sequence). The CDR3 consists of 15 residues. V shed 2 bases, J shed 8 bases, and the junction held 8 bases outside the gene matches. In DNA, the CDR3 is TGCAGTGCTAGACCCGTAGGACAGGGGGCTCATGAGCAGTTCTTC. Translation: CSARPVGQGAHEQFF.

This clonotype has a count of ten or more. The V gene is TRBV7-9, the J gene TRBJ2-7; D is perhaps TRBD1 or TRBD2 (5 bases each). This CDR3 spans 18 amino acids. V was cut by 2 bases and J by 0 bases, with 20 bases left in between. Germline V gene data show CDR1 as SEHNR and CDR2 as FQNEAQ (reference sequence). The CDR3 protein is CASSLPRIRDGYSYEQYF. For the CDR3, the DNA is TGTGCCAGCAGCTTACCGCGAATCCGGGACGGATACTCCTACGAGCAGTACTTC.

This clonotype was counted at least ten times. The rearrangement joins TRBV29-1 to TRBJ2-5, with D possibly being TRBD1 (5 bases). Trimming took 1 base from V and 1 from J, leaving 7 bases between them. Germline CDR1 and CDR2: SQVTM and ANQGSEA. The CDR3 spans 13 residues. The CDR3 bases are TGCAGCGTTGAAGGGACAATCCAAGAGACCCAGTACTTC. This codes for CSVEGTIQETQYF. Full variable domain (rest looked up from reference TRBV29-1 and TRBJ2-5): SAVISQKPSRDICQRGTSLTIQCQVDSQVTMMFWYRQQPGQSLTLIATANQGSEATYESGFVIDKFPISRPNLTFSTLTVSNMSPEDSSIYLCSVEGTIQETQYFGPGTRLLVL.

This rearrangement joins TRBV7-2 to TRBJ2-5, with 7 bases aligning to TRBD2. V lost 3 bases, J lost 2 bases, and 9 bases stayed unmatched. The CDR3 is made up of 16 amino acids. Germline CDR1 SGHTA, CDR2 FQGNSA. CDR3 amino acids: CASSFPGGRGQETQYF. The CDR3 region has the DNA TGTGCCAGCAGCTTTCCGGGCGGGAGAGGGCAAGAGACCCAGTACTTC. Filled out from reference TRBV7-2 and TRBJ2-5, the complete variable domain reads GAGVSQSPSNKVTEKGKDVELRCDPISGHTALYWYRQSLGQGLEFLIYFQGNSAPDKSGLPSDRFSAERTGGSVSTLTIQRTQQEDSAVYLCASSFPGGRGQETQYFGPGTRLLVL.

The chain joins TRBV20-1 to TRBJ2-1, with TRBD2 matching over 7 bases. The trim removed 5 bases at V and 9 bases at J, leaving 4 bases unmatched. The germline V gene has CDR1 DFQATT and CDR2 SNEGSKA (reference sequence). This CDR3 contains 11 residues. DNA for the CDR3: TGCAGTGCTCCTATAGCGGGTGAGCAGTTCTTC. It codes for CSAPIAGEQFF.

This clonotype was found many times. The chain employs TRBV20-1 and TRBJ2-7, with 7 bases identical to TRBD1. Germline-derived CDR1 and CDR2 are DFQATT and SNEGSKA (reference sequence). The CDR3 is 13 amino acids. The DNA of the CDR3 is TGCAGAGTTACTAGTGGACAGGCCTACGAGCAGTACTTC. Translation gives CRVTSGQAYEQYF.

At least ten counts were recorded for this clonotype. This sequence joins TRBV7-2 and TRBJ1-5; D call uncertain. Germline V gene lookup returns CDR1 SGHTA and CDR2 FQGNSA. The CDR3 runs to 12 residues. Between the trimmed V and J ends, which lost 5 bases and 6 bases, there was a span of 8 bases. The CDR3 DNA reads as TGTGCCAGCAGCAAACCAGGTCAGCCCCAGCATTTT. It specifies CASSKPGQPQHF.

This clonotype showed up many times. This chain links TRBV27 with TRBJ1-2, with a tentative D call TRBD1 (6 bases). This CDR3 is 12 amino acids long. V was cut by 0 bases and J by 8 bases, with 7 bases left in between. The germline gives CDR1 MNHEY, CDR2 SMNVEV (reference sequence). The CDR3: CASSLSGGGYTF. The CDR3 coding sequence is TGTGCCAGCAGTTTATCGGGGGGCGGCTACACCTTC.

This clonotype was found a few times. The chain combines TRBV27 with TRBJ2-5, with D perhaps matching TRBD1 (6 bases). The V end lost 5 bases, the J end lost 2 bases, and 12 bases lay between the germline ends. The CDR3 runs 14 residues. CDR1 MNHEY and CDR2 SMNVEV come from the germline V gene (reference sequence). The CDR3 loop reads CASSVYGQQETQYF. The DNA of the CDR3 is TGTGCCAGCAGTGTCTACGGACAGCAAGAGACCCAGTACTTC.

This clonotype was picked up many times. The chain joins TRBV6-9 to TRBJ2-5; D is unclear. CDR1 and CDR2 (germline): MNHGY, SVAAGI. The CDR3 sequence is 13 residues long. V lost 4 bases to trimming and J lost 3 bases, with 9 bases between them. CDR3 sequence (DNA): TGTGCCAGCAGTTTTTATCAGGAAGAGACCCAGTACTTC. Its protein product is CASSFYQEETQYF.

For the CDR3, the DNA is TGTGCCAGCAGCCTCCCCCCCAATACGCAGTATTTT. It specifies CASSLPPNTQYF. The rearrangement links TRBV7-9 to TRBJ2-3; D call uncertain. CDR1 is SEHNR and CDR2 is FQNEAQ in the germline V gene (reference sequence). CDR3 size: 12 residues. The V gene lost 5 bases and the J gene lost 7 bases, with 10 bases spanning the gap.

The chain is built from TRBV4-1 and TRBJ1-1; D remains unclear. Germline assignment: CDR1 MGHRA and CDR2 YSYEKL. This CDR3 spans 13 amino acids. With 1 base removed from V and 4 bases from J, the gap between germline ends came to 7 bases. The CDR3 here is CASSQAAGTEAFF. The CDR3 nucleotides are TGCGCCAGCAGCCAAGCCGCCGGCACTGAAGCTTTCTTT.

As concerns this clonotype: The CDR3 ends on some other residue instead of the conserved phenylalanine or tryptophan, so this is likely a read error. This chain uses TRBV12-3 or TRBV12-4 with TRBJ1-5; D perhaps matches TRBD1 (5 bases). V dropped 5 bases and J dropped 3 bases, with 11 bases sitting between them. CDR3 length: 14 residues. The CDR3 here is CASSPDSINQPQHL. CDR3 coding DNA: TGTGCCAGCAGTCCCGACAGTATCAATCAGCCCCAGCATCTT.

There are a few counts of this clonotype. The chain carries TRBV9 and TRBJ2-7; 8 bases fit TRBD1. After removal of 2 bases from V and 0 bases from J, the junction contained 7 bases not matched to a gene. This CDR3 is built from 16 residues. Germline CDR1 reads SGDLS; CDR2 reads YYNGEE. This CDR3 reads CASSVGTGYSSYEQYF. The CDR3 nucleotides are TGTGCCAGCAGCGTCGGGACAGGCTATTCCTCCTACGAGCAGTACTTC. The full variable domain, with the rest looked up from reference TRBV9 and TRBJ2-7, is DSGVTQTPKHLITATGQRVTLRCSPRSGDLSVYWYQQSLDQGLQFLIQYYNGEERAKGNILERFSAQQFPDLHSELNLSSLELGDSALYFCASSVGTGYSSYEQYFGPGTRLTVT.